This paragraph reports one T cell receptor beta chain. The clone's antigen remains unknown. Base quality data are lacking; no much larger clone is found one base away. The data stem from a study of blood T cells in healthy people across ages (dated by TCRdb to about 2015). About the full investigation: In model experiments, roughly one uniquely barcoded TCR beta cDNA molecule per two T cells was captured by template switching. Using deep sequencing normalized with unique cDNA molecular identifiers, the study measured how TCR beta repertoire diversity changes with age. The donors were split into four age groups: young (average approximately 16 years), middle-aged (roughly 42), aged (about 62) and long-lived (approximately 80). Donors of different ages were randomly distributed across sequencing lanes to avoid experimental bias. For two donors (one aged 18 to 30 and one aged 80 or older), the study analyzed two additional independent replicas of 1 million unique cDNA reads from the same blood draw.

Libraries were made using 5' RACE. Sequencing took place on an Illumina HiSeq 2500. A second PCR of roughly 6 to 11 cycles was run with a J-beta primer mix and a sample-barcoded 5' primer. Each TCR beta cDNA molecule received a unique molecular identifier from a template-switch 5' adaptor carrying 12 random nucleotides. Each sample yielded at least 3 million CDR3-containing paired-end reads. First-strand cDNA synthesis was performed from all RNA using the Mint cDNA synthesis kit, with priming by a TRBC-specific oligonucleotide. After uracil-DNA glycosylase treatment, a first 18-cycle PCR used universal primers M1SS and BC2_uni_R on all cDNA. Regarding the original processing steps: Normalization of each sample was performed by random selection of 1 million high-quality reads, each carrying a distinct molecular identifier. Reads sharing molecular identifiers were discarded rather than binned into consensus sequences. MiTCR, with a Q25 quality threshold and the strictest error-elimination algorithm, was used for CDR3 identification, clonotype clustering and error correction. A nonparametric unseen species model using Euler transformation provided a lower-bound estimate of total TCR beta diversity. TCRdb passed the public sequencing reads through fastp at Q25 and MiXCR, retaining productive beta sequences. All rows with the same CDR3 protein become a single entry with the most common DNA and genes. The V and J calls reflect TCRdb's pipeline rather than the authors' work. The sample includes some 800,000 distinct CDR3 sequences, with around two fifths observed a single time. The ten largest clones capture roughly 18% of the sample.

The paper's findings and limits, for the study overall: As age increased, observed TCR beta diversity per million T cells dropped in a roughly linear way, and a significant reduction was already evident by age about 40. Estimates of total diversity from one million sequenced T cells were regarded as lower bounds and underestimates. Compared with the aged group, the long-lived group had more naive CD4+ T cells, fewer expanded clones and increased TCR diversity, suggesting age selection. Bulk unsorted PBMC profiling prevented conclusive comparison of naive and antigen-experienced compartments. There was a strong correlation between observed TCR beta diversity and the percentage of naive T cells measured by flow cytometry. Because the CMV infection status of the donors was unknown, age-related changes in expanded clonotypes may potentially have been confounded.

Systemically healthy Caucasian individuals from Russia, roughly 40 in total and aged roughly 6 to 95 years, were included as donors. Roughly 9.5 milliliters of peripheral blood were drawn from each donor into EDTA-treated Vacutainer tubes. PBMCs were isolated by Ficoll-Paque density-gradient centrifugation, with at least 6 million obtained per sample. Total RNA, at least 6 micrograms per sample, was extracted from PBMCs with Trizol reagent. Naive CD45RAhigh/CD27high T cell percentages were measured by flow cytometry on a PBMC aliquot from every donor. This receptor was taken from a man aged 60 to 69 in good health. Source material: blood.

The CDR3 region reads CSVEGEGSYTF. The nucleotide sequence reads as follows: TGCAGCGTTGAAGGGGAAGGATCTTACACCTTC. The chain joins TRBV29-1 to TRBJ1-2, with the D gene uncertain. The germline V gene specifies SQVTM as CDR1 and ANQGSEA as CDR2. The V end loses 1 base and the J end loses 11 bases, and a stretch of 11 bases separates them. The CDR3 holds 11 amino acids from the cysteine to the phenylalanine. Just CDR3 DNA is preserved here, 33 bases in frame from base 1.